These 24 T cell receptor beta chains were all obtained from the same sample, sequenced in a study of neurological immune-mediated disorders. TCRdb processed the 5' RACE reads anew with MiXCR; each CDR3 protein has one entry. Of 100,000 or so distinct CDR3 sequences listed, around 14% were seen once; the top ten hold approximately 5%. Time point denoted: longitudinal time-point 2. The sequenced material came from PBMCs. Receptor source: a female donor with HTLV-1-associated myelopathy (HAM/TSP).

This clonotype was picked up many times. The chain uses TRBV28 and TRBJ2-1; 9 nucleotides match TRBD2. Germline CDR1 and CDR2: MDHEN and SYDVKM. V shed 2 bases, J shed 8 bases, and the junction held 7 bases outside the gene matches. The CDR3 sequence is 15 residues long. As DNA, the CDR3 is TGTGCCAGCAGTTTAGAGCGGGGGGTTTCGGATGAGCAGTTCTTC. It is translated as CASSLERGVSDEQFF.

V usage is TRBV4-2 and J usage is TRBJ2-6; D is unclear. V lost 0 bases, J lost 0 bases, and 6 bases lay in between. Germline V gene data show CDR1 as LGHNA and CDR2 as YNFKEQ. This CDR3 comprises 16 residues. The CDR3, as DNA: TGTGCCAGCAGCCAAGAGGAAACCTCTGGGGCCAACGTCCTGACTTTC. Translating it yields CASSQEETSGANVLTF.

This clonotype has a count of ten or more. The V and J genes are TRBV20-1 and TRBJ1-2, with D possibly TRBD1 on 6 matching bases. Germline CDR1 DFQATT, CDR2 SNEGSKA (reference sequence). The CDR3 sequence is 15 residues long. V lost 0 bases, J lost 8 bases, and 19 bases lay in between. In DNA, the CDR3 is TGCAGTGCTAGAGATGGAAGGGACACCCAGAGGGGCTACACCTTC. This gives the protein CSARDGRDTQRGYTF.

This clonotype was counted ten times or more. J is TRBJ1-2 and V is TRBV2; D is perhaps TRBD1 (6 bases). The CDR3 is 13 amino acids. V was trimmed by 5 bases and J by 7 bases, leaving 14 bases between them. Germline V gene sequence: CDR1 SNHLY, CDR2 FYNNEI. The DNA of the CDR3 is TGTGCCAGCAGTTTACAGGGTATCGGTGGCTACACCTTC. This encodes CASSLQGIGGYTF.

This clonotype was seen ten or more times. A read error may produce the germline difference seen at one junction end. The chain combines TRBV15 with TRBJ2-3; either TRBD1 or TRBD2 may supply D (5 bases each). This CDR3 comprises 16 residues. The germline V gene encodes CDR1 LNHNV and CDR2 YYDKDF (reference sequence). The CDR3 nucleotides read TGTGCTACCAGCAGAGATCAGAGGGGCTTCACAGATACGCAGTATTTT. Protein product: CATSRDQRGFTDTQYF.

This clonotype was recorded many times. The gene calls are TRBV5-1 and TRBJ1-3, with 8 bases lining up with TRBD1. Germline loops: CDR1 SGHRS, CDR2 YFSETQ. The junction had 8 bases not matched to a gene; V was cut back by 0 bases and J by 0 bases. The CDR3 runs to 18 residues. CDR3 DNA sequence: TGCGCCAGCAGCTTGGAGGGACAGGCCGGCAGCTCTGGAAACACCATATATTTT. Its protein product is CASSLEGQAGSSGNTIYF.

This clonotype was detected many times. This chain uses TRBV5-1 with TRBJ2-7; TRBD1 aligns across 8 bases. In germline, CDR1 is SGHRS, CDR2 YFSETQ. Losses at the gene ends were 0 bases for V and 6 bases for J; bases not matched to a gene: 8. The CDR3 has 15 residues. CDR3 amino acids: CASSLEGTGPTEQYF. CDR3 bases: TGCGCCAGCAGCTTGGAGGGGACAGGCCCCACCGAGCAGTACTTC.

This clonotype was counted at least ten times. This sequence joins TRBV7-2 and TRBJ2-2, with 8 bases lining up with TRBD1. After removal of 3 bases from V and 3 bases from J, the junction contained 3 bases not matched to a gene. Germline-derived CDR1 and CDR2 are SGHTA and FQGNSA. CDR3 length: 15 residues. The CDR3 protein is CASSFRGLDTGELFF. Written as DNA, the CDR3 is TGTGCCAGCAGCTTCAGGGGGCTGGACACCGGGGAGCTGTTTTTT.

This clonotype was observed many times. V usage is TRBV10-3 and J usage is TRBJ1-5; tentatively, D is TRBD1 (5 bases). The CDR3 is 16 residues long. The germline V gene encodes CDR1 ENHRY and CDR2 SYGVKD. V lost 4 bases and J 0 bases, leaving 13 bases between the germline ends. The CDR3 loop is CAISGGSRDSNQPQHF. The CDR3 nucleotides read TGTGCCATCAGTGGGGGGAGTAGGGATAGCAATCAGCCCCAGCATTTT.

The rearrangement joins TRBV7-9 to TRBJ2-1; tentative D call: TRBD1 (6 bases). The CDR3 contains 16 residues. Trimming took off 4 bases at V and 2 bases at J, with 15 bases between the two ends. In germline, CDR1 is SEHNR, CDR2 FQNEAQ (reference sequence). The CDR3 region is CASSSPEGVAYNEQFF. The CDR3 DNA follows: TGTGCCAGCAGCTCGCCTGAGGGGGTCGCCTACAATGAGCAGTTCTTC.

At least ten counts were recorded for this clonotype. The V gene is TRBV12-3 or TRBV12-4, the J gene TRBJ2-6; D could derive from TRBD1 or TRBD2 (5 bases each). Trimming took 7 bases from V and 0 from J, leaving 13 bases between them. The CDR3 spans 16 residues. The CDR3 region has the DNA TGTGCCAGCACCAGGGACCGACGCTCTGGGGCCAACGTCCTGACTTTC. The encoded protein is CASTRDRRSGANVLTF.

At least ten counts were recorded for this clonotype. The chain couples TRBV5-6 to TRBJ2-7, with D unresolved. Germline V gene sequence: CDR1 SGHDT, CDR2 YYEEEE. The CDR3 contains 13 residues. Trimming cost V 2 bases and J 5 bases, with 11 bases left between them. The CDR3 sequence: CASSFVTADEQYF. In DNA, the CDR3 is TGTGCCAGCAGCTTCGTAACGGCGGACGAGCAGTACTTC.

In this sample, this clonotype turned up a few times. CDR3 in amino acids: CASIRGRSTEAFF. CDR3 in DNA: TGTGCCAGCATTAGGGGGCGAAGCACTGAAGCTTTCTTT. The V gene is TRBV28, the J gene TRBJ1-1; 7 nucleotides line up with TRBD1. The CDR3 contains 13 residues. Germline values: CDR1 MDHEN, CDR2 SYDVKM. After removal of 7 bases from V and 4 bases from J, the junction contained 6 bases not matched to a gene. Drawing the rest from reference TRBV28 and TRBJ1-1, the complete variable domain is DVKVTQSSRYLVKRTGEKVFLECVQDMDHENMFWYRQDPGLGLRLIYFSYDVKMKEKGDIPEGYSVSREKKERFSLILESASTNQTSMYLCASIRGRSTEAFFGQGTRLTVV.

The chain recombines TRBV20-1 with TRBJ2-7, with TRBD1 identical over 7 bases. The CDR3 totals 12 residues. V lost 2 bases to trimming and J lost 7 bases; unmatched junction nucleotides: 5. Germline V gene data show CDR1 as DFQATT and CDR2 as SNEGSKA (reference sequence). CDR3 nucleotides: TGCAGTGCTAGAAGGGACAGTTGGGAGCAGTACTTC. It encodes CSARRDSWEQYF.

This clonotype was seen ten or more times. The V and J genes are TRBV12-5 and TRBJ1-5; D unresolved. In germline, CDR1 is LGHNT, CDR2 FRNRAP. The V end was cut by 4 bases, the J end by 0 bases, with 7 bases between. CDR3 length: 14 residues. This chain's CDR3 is CASGSATSNQPQHF. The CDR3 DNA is TGTGCTAGTGGTTCAGCGACTAGCAATCAGCCCCAGCATTTT.

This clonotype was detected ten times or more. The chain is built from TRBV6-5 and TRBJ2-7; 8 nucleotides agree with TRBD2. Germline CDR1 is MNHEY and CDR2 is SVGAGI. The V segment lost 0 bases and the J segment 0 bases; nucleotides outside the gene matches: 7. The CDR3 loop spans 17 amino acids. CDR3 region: CASSYSSRAGGSYEQYF. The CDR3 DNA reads TGTGCCAGCAGTTACTCGAGTCGGGCGGGGGGCTCCTACGAGCAGTACTTC.

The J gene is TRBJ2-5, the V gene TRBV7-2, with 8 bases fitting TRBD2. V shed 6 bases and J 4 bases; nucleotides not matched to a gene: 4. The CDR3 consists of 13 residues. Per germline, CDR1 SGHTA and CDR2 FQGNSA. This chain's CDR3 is CASSSGGVETQYF. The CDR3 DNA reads TGTGCCAGCAGTTCCGGGGGGGTAGAGACCCAGTACTTC.

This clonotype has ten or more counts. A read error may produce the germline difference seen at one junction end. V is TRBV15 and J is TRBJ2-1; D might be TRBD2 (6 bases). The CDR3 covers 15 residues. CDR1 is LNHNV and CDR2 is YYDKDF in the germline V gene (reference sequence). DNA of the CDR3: TGTGCTACCAGCAGCGGTCGGGGGTTCAACAATGAGCAGTTCTTC. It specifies CATSSGRGFNNEQFF.

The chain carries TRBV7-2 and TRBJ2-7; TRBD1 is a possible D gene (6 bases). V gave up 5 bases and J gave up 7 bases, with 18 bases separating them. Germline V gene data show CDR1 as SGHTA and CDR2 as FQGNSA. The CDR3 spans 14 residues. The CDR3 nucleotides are TGTGCCAGCAGCAGTAGCCAGGGGAGCGGTGAGCAGTACTTC. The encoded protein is CASSSSQGSGEQYF.

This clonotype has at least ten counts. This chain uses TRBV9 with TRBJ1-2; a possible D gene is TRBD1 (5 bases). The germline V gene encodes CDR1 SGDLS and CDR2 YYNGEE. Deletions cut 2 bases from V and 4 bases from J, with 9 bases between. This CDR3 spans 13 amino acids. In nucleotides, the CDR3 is TGTGCCAGCAGCGTTGAGGGGAGCTATGGCTACACCTTC. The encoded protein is CASSVEGSYGYTF.

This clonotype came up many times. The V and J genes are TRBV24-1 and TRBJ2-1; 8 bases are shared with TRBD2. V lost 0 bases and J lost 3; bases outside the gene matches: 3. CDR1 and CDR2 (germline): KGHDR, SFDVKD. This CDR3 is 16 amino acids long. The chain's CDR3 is CATSDLSGGNYNEQFF. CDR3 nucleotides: TGTGCCACCAGTGATTTGTCGGGGGGGAACTACAATGAGCAGTTCTTC.

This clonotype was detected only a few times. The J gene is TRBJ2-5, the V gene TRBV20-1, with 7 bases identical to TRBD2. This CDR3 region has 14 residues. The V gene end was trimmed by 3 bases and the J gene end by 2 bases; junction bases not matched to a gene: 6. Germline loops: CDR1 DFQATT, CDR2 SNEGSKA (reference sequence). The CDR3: CSASPGREQETQYF. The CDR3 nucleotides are TGCAGTGCTAGCCCAGGGAGGGAGCAAGAGACCCAGTACTTC.

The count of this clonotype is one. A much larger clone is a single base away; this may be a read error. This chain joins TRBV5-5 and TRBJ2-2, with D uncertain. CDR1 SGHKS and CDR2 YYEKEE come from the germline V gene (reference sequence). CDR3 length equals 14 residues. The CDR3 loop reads CSSSLYWGSGELFF. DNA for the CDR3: TGTTCCAGCAGCTTATACTGGGGATCCGGGGAGCTGTTTTTT.

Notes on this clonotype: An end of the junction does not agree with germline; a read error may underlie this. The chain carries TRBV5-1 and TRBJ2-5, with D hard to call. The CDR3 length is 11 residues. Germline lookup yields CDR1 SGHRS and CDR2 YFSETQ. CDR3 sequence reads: CASSIKETKYF. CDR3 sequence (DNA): TGCGCCAGCAGCATAAAAGAGACCAAGTACTTC. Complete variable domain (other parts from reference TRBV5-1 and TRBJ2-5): KAGVTQTPRYLIKTRGQQVTLSCSPISGHRSVSWYQQTPGQGLQFLFEYFSETQRNKGNFPGRFSGRQFSNSRSEMNVSTLELGDSALYLCASSIKETKYFGPGTRLLVL.